These T cell receptor beta chains were read from a single sample in a study of T cell repertoires in cytomegalovirus infection. MiXCR, run by TCRdb on the reads, gives a single entry per CDR3 protein. This table holds about 330,000 distinct CDR3 sequences, over 7.5% found once. Sequenced sample: PBMCs. Receptor source: a human donor in good health (CMV status not recorded). Some clones in this sample may be carry-over from other donors' samples. The CDR3 runs from the conserved cysteine through the conserved F or W. A D gene is named only where the DNA matches it firmly.

v_call | d_call | cdr3_aa
TRBV6-2/TRBV6-3 | NA | CATARALTDTQYF
TRBV4-1 | NA | CASSQDLRVEQFF
TRBV28 | TRBD1 | CANNPGGNTGELFF
TRBV7-8 | NA | CASSPRAALMNTEAFF
TRBV5-1 | NA | CASSLTYRDRSYGYTF
TRBV6-6 | TRBD2 | CASTPLAGNAYEQYF
TRBV7-9 | NA | CASSSGASPLHF
TRBV28 | TRBD1 | CASSAPGQGDNEQFF
TRBV7-2 | TRBD2 | CASSLAALAGRYEQYF
TRBV19 | NA | CASREGSSNQFF
TRBV6-1 | TRBD2 | CASSKGAGYNEQFF
TRBV7-2 | TRBD1 | CASSPSTGVETQYF
TRBV12-3/TRBV12-4 | NA | CASSFTGAYVLTF
TRBV28 | TRBD1 | CASSPGGGGNQPQHF
TRBV28 | TRBD2 | CASSTPLSGVAKNIQYF
TRBV7-2 | TRBD1 | CASSPRTGAGNTIYF
TRBV12-3/TRBV12-4 | TRBD2 | CASSLAGTNTGELFF
TRBV7-2 | TRBD1 | CASNLWTGGDYGYTF
TRBV11-2 | NA | CASSPQRPRQFF
TRBV2 | NA | CASRVVGDRAAQYF
TRBV6-2/TRBV6-3 | TRBD2 | CASSYPLAGRAYEQYF
TRBV12-5 | TRBD1 | CASGLEKTGDSSYEQYF
TRBV20-1 | TRBD2 | CSAREGGFKTSEYYEQYF
TRBV5-5 | TRBD1 | CASSWTGSSQAFF
TRBV6-6 | NA | CASSYRQSSGANVLTF
TRBV7-2 | NA | CASSLGPGTPSNTGELFF
TRBV7-3 | NA | CASSPSPEVPSTDTQYF
TRBV7-2 | NA | CASSLGSARQETQYF
TRBV7-8 | TRBD1 | CASSLLGQGISRNEQFF
TRBV11-2 | TRBD2 | CASSLRVASGFSYEQYF
TRBV7-2 | NA | CASSLVRLRETQYF
TRBV15 | NA | CATTNEGRTEAFF
TRBV7-6 | NA | CASSPPGKGSYNEQFF
TRBV5-5 | TRBD1 | CASSPTGGEQFF
TRBV7-9 | NA | CASTERALRQAHYEQYF
TRBV4-3 | NA | CASSQDGAVSEKLFF
TRBV20-1 | NA | CSARDRDGAINEQFF
TRBV10-3 | NA | CAISESHDQGEQFF
TRBV4-1 | TRBD2 | CASSQGLGRETDEQFF
TRBV6-2/TRBV6-3 | NA | CASSTGRTAASDEQYF
TRBV7-2 | TRBD1 | CASSHGTASNYGYTF
TRBV11-2 | NA | CASSPWSAGELFF
TRBV7-2 | TRBD1 | CASSPRTGAVVNTEAFF
TRBV7-2 | NA | CASSSPGRETQYF
TRBV7-2 | NA | CASSSTWGGETEAFF
TRBV6-2/TRBV6-3 | NA | CASSYSINGSYNEQFF
TRBV6-2/TRBV6-3 | TRBD1 | CASSYAITGVYNEQFF
TRBV4-2 | TRBD2 | CASSLLGLAGGDGETQYF
TRBV7-2 | TRBD2 | CASSWDYPGGGEQFF
TRBV7-8 | TRBD2 | CASSSGAGEVYEQYF